These T cell receptor beta chains were read from a single sample in a study of T cell responses to AZD1222 COVID-19 vaccine. Measured with immunoSEQ multiplex PCR; TCRdb has only the in-frame clones, and not every one. Of about 150,000 clones in the sample, 75% to 85% were seen once. The sequenced sample was peripheral blood, obtained 28 days after the second dose of the MenACWY control vaccine. The source of these receptors is an adult who received the MenACWY meningococcal vaccine as a control. The CDR3 runs from the conserved cysteine through the conserved F or W. The D gene is left open where the match is weak.

cdr3_nt cdr3_aa d_call j_call v_call
TGTGCCAGCAGCCAAGATCCGGGACTAGCGGGGGGGCCTAAGTACTTC CASSQDPGLAGGPKYF TRBD2 TRBJ2-4 TRBV4-2
TGCAGCGACGAGACAGGGCTGCACTATGGCTACACCTTC CSDETGLHYGYTF TRBD1 TRBJ1-2 TRBV29-1
TGTGCCAGCAGCTTGGTGGGGGATACGCAGTATTTT CASSLVGDTQYF . TRBJ2-3 TRBV5-4
TGTGCCACCAGCAGAGATCCGGGGACGAACTATGGCTACACCTTC CATSRDPGTNYGYTF . TRBJ1-2 TRBV15
TGTGCCAGCAGTTCAGCCTCGAACACTGAAGCTTTCTTT CASSSASNTEAFF . TRBJ1-1 TRBV6-5
TGTGCCAGCAGCTTACAGGGAACTGGAAACACCATATATTTT CASSLQGTGNTIYF . TRBJ1-3 TRBV7-3
TGTGCCACCAGCCTGTTGGGGGCGGGCGGCACAGATACGCAGTATTTT CATSLLGAGGTDTQYF . TRBJ2-3 TRBV24-1
TGTGCCAGCAGCCGAGGCACCGGGGAGCTGTTTTTT CASSRGTGELFF . TRBJ2-2 TRBV3-1/TRBV3-2
TGTGCCAGCAGCGTCCACAGGGTAAAGGGGATAGTAAACACTGAAGCTTTCTTT CASSVHRVKGIVNTEAFF . TRBJ1-1 TRBV5-4
TGTGCCAGCAAGTTGGACTTCTTCTTCAATGAGCAGTTCTTC CASKLDFFFNEQFF . TRBJ2-1 TRBV6-4
TGTGCCAGCAACTTGGGGACAGCTACATACAATGAGCAGTTCTTC CASNLGTATYNEQFF TRBD1 TRBJ2-1 TRBV6-5
TGTGCCAGCAGTCCGGGACTAGCTGATCAAGAGACCCAGTACTTC CASSPGLADQETQYF TRBD2 TRBJ2-5 TRBV2
TGTGCCAGCAGTTCGGCCGGGTACCGCACTGAAGCTTTCTTT CASSSAGYRTEAFF . TRBJ1-1 TRBV28
TGTGCCAGCAGCTTAGCGTTAGGGACCCGTGAAAAACTGTTTTTT CASSLALGTREKLFF . TRBJ1-4 TRBV7-9
TGTGCCAGCAGCCCGCCGGGACAGCCTAATGAAAAACTGTTTTTT CASSPPGQPNEKLFF TRBD1 TRBJ1-4 TRBV7-6
TGTGCCAGTAGTTCCCCGACAGGGGTGGGAGAAAAACTGTTTTTT CASSSPTGVGEKLFF TRBD1 TRBJ1-4 TRBV19
TGTGCCAGCAGCTCCTTCGGCACCTCCGACAGGTTGGGCTACACCTTC CASSSFGTSDRLGYTF . TRBJ1-2 TRBV7-9
TGTGCCAGCTCACCCCGGGGGGACAGGAGTTCACCCCTCCACTTT CASSPRGDRSSPLHF TRBD1 TRBJ1-6 TRBV18